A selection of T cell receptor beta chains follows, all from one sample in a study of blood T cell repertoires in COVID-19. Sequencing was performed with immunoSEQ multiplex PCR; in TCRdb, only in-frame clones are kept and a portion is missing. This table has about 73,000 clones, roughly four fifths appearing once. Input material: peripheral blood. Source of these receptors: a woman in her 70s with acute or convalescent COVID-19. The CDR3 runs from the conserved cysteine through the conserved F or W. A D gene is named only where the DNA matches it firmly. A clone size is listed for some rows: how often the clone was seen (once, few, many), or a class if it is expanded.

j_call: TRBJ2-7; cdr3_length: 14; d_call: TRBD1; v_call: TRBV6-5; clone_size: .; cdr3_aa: CASSYRGQSYEQYF; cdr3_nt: TGTGCCAGCAGTTACCGGGGACAGTCCTACGAGCAGTACTTC
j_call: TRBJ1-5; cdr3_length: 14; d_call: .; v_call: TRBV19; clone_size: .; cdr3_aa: CASSKGYSNQPQHF; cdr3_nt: TGTGCCAGTAGTAAGGGGTATAGCAATCAGCCCCAGCATTTT
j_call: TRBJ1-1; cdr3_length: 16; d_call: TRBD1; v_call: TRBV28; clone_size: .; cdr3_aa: CASSSLRQGPNTEAFF; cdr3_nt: TGTGCCAGCAGTTCCCTCAGACAGGGACCGAACACTGAAGCTTTCTTT
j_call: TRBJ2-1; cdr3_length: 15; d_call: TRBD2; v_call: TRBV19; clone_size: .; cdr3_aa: CASSRTSGSWDEQFF; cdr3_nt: TGTGCCAGTAGTCGGACTAGCGGGAGCTGGGATGAGCAGTTCTTC
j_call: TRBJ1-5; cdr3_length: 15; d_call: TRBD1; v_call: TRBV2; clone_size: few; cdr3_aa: CASSRQGPSNQPQHF; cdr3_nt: TGTGCCAGCAGTCGACAGGGCCCTAGCAATCAGCCCCAGCATTTT
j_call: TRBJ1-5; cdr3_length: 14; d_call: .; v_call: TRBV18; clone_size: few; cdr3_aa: CASSTGISNQPQHF; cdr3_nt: TGTGCCAGCTCGACAGGTATCAGCAATCAGCCCCAGCATTTT
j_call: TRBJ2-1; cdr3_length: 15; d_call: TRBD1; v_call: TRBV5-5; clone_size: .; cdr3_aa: CASSRTGNSYNEQFF; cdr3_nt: TGTGCCAGCAGCAGGACAGGGAACTCCTACAATGAGCAGTTCTTC
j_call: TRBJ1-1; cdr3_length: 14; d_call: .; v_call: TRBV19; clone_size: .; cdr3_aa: CASSLGSWTVEAFF; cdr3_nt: TGTGCCAGTAGTCTGGGTTCCTGGACAGTTGAAGCTTTCTTT
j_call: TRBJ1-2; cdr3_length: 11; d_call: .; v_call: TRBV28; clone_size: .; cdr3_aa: CASGPRDGYTF; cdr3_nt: TGTGCCAGCGGACCCAGGGATGGCTACACCTTC
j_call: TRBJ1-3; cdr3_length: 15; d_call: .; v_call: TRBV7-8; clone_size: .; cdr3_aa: CASRMGGYSGNTIYF; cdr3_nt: TGTGCCAGCAGGATGGGAGGTTACTCTGGAAACACCATATATTTT
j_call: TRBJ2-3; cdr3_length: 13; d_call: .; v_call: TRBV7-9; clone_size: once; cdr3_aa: CASSLVETDTQYF; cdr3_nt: TGTGCCAGCAGCTTAGTAGAAACAGATACGCAGTATTTT
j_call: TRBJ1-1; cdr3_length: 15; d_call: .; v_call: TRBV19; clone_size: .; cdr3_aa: CASSPTRVMNTEAFF; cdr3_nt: TGTGCCAGTAGTCCTACTCGGGTTATGAACACTGAAGCTTTCTTT
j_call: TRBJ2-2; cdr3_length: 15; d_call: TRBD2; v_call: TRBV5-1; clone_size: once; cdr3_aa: CASSPPTSGKGELFF; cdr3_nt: TGCGCCAGCAGCCCCCCAACCAGCGGGAAAGGGGAGCTGTTTTTT
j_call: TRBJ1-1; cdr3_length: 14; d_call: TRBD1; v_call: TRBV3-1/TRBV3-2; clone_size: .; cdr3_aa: CASRLGQSNTEAFF; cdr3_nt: TGTGCCAGCAGATTGGGACAGTCGAACACTGAAGCTTTCTTT